This passage covers 15 T cell receptor beta chains from one sample sequenced in a study of T cells in Graves' hyperthyroidism and ophthalmopathy. RNA transcripts yielded amplified TCR beta CDR3 regions. A set of HTBI primers served as the primers for a first-round RT-PCR of the TCR CDR3. TCRdb reanalysed the multiplex PCR reads using MiXCR and keeps one entry per CDR3 protein. This sample has 190,000 or so distinct CDR3 sequences, with about 18% found just once. Sequenced material: blood. These receptors were taken from a man between 40 and 49 years old with Graves' hyperthyroidism.

The V call is TRBV6-2 or TRBV6-3, the J call TRBJ1-5; D is possibly TRBD1 (6 bases). Germline lookup yields CDR1 MNHEY and CDR2 SVGEGT. The length of the CDR3 is 15 residues. V was pared by 3 bases and J by 6 bases, with 15 bases between. CDR3 residues: CASSYNRDITQPQHF. The CDR3 DNA follows: TGTGCCAGCAGTTATAATCGGGACATTACTCAGCCCCAGCATTTT.

This clonotype came up a few times. The chain uses TRBV7-9 and TRBJ1-3; unclear D gene. CDR3 size: 13 residues. CDR1 and CDR2 (germline): SEHNR, FQNEAQ (reference sequence). V lost 5 bases, J lost 6 bases, and 11 bases lay in between. The CDR3 is CASSPIPANTIYF. As DNA, the CDR3 is TGTGCCAGCAGCCCCATTCCGGCAAACACCATATATTTT. The full variable domain, rest sourced from reference TRBV7-9 and TRBJ1-3, is DTGVSQNPRHKITKRGQNVTFRCDPISEHNRLYWYRQTLGQGPEFLTYFQNEAQLEKSRLLSDRFSAERPKGSFSTLEIQRTEQGDSAMYLCASSPIPANTIYFGEGSWLTVV.

Ten or more counts support this clonotype. The chain combines TRBV7-2 with TRBJ2-7; 7 nucleotides line up with TRBD1. The CDR3 is 15 residues long. The J segment lost 0 bases and the V segment lost 4 bases, leaving 6 bases of the junction unmatched. CDR1 and CDR2 from the germline V gene are SGHTA and FQGNSA. For the CDR3, the DNA is TGTGCCAGCAGCTCGGACAGGTTCTCCTCCTACGAGCAGTACTTC. Amino acid sequence: CASSSDRFSSYEQYF.

This clonotype has a count of ten or more. The chain links TRBV7-9 to TRBJ2-5; tentatively, D is TRBD1 or TRBD2 (5 bases each). V lost 8 bases and J 5 bases, leaving 21 bases between the germline ends. The CDR3 has 15 residues. Germline V gives CDR1 SEHNR, CDR2 FQNEAQ (reference sequence). The CDR3 region is CASSPIRGTGETQYF. The CDR3 bases are TGTGCCAGCTCCCCAATTCGAGGGACGGGGGAGACCCAGTACTTC.

In its sample, this clonotype was seen many times. The V and J genes are TRBV14 and TRBJ2-3; 7 bases map to TRBD1. Germline CDR1 reads SGHDN; CDR2 reads FVKESK. This CDR3 region has 14 residues. V gave up 7 bases and J gave up 5 bases; unmatched junction bases: 9. The CDR3 here is CASNPGTVRDTQYF. In DNA form, the CDR3 reads TGTGCCAGCAATCCGGGGACAGTAAGAGATACGCAGTATTTT.

DNA of the CDR3: TGTGCCAGCAGCTTAAACGGGGTGTATACAGATACGCAGTATTTT. Residues: CASSLNGVYTDTQYF. This chain links TRBV11-2 with TRBJ2-3, with D possibly matching TRBD2 (5 bases). In germline, CDR1 is SGHAT, CDR2 FQNNGV. V was shortened by 2 bases and J by 3 bases, with 12 bases between the two germline ends. The CDR3 has 15 residues.

V usage is TRBV6-2 or TRBV6-3 and J usage is TRBJ1-2, with TRBD1 as a possible D gene (6 bases). V shed 6 bases and J shed 4 bases, with 18 bases lying between them. The CDR3 extends over 15 amino acids. CDR1 and CDR2 (germline): MNHEY, SVGEGT. The CDR3 coding sequence is TGTGCCAGCAGCCCTACAGGACAGAAGTCCTATGGCTACACCTTC. Translating gives CASSPTGQKSYGYTF.

There are a few counts of this clonotype. The chain couples TRBV20-1 to TRBJ2-2, with D perhaps matching TRBD1 or TRBD2 (5 bases each). This CDR3 spans 14 amino acids. Trimming removed 6 bases from V and 4 bases from J, with 15 bases in between. Germline V gives CDR1 DFQATT, CDR2 SNEGSKA (reference sequence). CDR3 nucleotide sequence: TGCAGTGCAATCCAGGGAGAGGCCACCGGGGAGCTGTTTTTT. This codes for CSAIQGEATGELFF.

This clonotype occurred many times. The chain recombines TRBV7-8 with TRBJ1-5; 7 nucleotides line up with TRBD1. The CDR3 runs to 17 residues. V gave up 4 bases and J gave up 0 bases; unmatched junction bases: 9. Germline assignment: CDR1 SGHVS and CDR2 FQNEAQ. Here the CDR3 reads CASSWAGQVYSNQPQHF. The CDR3 region has the DNA TGTGCCAGCAGCTGGGCCGGACAGGTGTATAGCAATCAGCCCCAGCATTTT.

This clonotype was seen more than once but under ten times. The chain has TRBV5-8 and TRBJ1-6; D unresolved. Between the trimmed V and J ends, which lost 0 bases and 8 bases, there was a span of 12 bases. This CDR3 contains 15 residues. The germline CDR1 and CDR2 sequences are SGHTS and YDEGEE. The CDR3 spells CASSLDGRVDSPLHF. CDR3 nucleotides: TGTGCCAGCAGCTTGGATGGGCGAGTGGATTCACCCCTCCACTTT.

This chain connects TRBV4-2 to TRBJ1-3, with a possible D match to TRBD1 (5 bases). The CDR3 contains 17 residues. Germline V gives CDR1 LGHNA, CDR2 YNFKEQ. Trimming shortened V by 0 bases and J by 0 bases, and 12 bases separated the two germline ends. The CDR3 protein is CASSQEGRRISGNTIYF. DNA for the CDR3: TGTGCCAGCAGCCAAGAGGGGCGCAGGATCTCTGGAAACACCATATATTTT.

This clonotype was seen only a few times. The chain carries TRBV13 and TRBJ1-1, with D unclear. Germline lookup yields CDR1 PRHDT and CDR2 FYEKMQ (reference sequence). The CDR3 loop spans 15 amino acids. V was trimmed by 2 bases and J by 5 bases, leaving 15 bases between them. CDR3 bases: TGTGCCAGCAGCTTAAGGGAATTGGGATTTACTGAAGCTTTCTTT. Translated, it gives CASSLRELGFTEAFF.

There are a few counts of this clonotype. The chain employs TRBV6-2 or TRBV6-3 and TRBJ2-7; D remains unclear. V lost 6 bases, J lost 1 base, and 7 bases lay in between. The V gene's germline CDR1 is MNHEY and CDR2 SVGEGT. This CDR3 has 12 residues. The CDR3 coding sequence is TGTGCCAGCAGATCCGAGTCCTACGAGCAGTACTTC. Translation: CASRSESYEQYF.

This clonotype was counted at least ten times. This chain uses TRBV7-8 with TRBJ2-1; 10 nucleotides line up with TRBD2. From germline, CDR1 is SGHVS and CDR2 FQNEAQ. V lost 5 bases, J lost 7 bases, and 8 bases stayed unmatched. This CDR3 spans 15 amino acids. CDR3 DNA: TGTGCCAGCAGCCGAAGCGGGGGGGGTATGAATGAGCAGTTCTTC. Its translation is CASSRSGGGMNEQFF.

This clonotype was detected many times. The chain couples TRBV7-9 to TRBJ1-4; D not resolved. Germline V gives CDR1 SEHNR, CDR2 FQNEAQ (reference sequence). The CDR3 extends over 12 amino acids. Deletions cut 4 bases from V and 10 bases from J, with 10 bases between. CDR3 residues: CASSSGSRKLFF. CDR3 in DNA: TGTGCCAGCAGCTCCGGCAGCCGAAAACTGTTTTTT.